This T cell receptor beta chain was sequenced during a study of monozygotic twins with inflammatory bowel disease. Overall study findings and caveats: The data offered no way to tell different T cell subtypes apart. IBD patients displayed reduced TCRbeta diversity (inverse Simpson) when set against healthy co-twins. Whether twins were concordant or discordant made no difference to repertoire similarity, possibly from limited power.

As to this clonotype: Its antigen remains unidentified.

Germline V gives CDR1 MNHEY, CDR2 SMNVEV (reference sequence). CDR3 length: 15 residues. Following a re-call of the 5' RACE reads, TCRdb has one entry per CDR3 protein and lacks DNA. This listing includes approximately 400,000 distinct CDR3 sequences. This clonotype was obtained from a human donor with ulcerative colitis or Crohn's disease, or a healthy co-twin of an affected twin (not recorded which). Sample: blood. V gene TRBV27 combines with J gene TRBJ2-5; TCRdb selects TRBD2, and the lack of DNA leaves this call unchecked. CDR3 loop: CASSPWEGGKETQYF.